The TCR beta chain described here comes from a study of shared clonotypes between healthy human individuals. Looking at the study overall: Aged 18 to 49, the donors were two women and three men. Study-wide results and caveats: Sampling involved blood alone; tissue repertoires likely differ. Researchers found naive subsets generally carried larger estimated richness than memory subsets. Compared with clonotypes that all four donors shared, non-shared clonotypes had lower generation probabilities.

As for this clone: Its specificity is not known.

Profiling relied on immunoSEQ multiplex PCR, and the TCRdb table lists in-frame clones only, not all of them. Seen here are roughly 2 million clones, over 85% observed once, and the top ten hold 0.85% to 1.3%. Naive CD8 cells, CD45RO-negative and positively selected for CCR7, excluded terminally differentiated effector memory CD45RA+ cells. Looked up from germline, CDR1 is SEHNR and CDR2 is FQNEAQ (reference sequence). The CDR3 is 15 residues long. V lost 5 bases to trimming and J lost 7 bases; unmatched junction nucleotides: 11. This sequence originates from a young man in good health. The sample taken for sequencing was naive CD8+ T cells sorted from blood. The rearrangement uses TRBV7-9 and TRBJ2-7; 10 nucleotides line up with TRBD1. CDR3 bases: TGTGCCAGCAGCCACGGGACAGGGGTTCAGGGAGAGCAGTACTTC. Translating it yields CASSHGTGVQGEQYF.